The present entry profiles one T cell receptor (beta chain) with its context. Antigen specificity is unknown. Data came from immunoSEQ multiplex PCR; TCRdb stores just in-frame clones and leaves some out. The sample lists about 88,000 clones; about 89% were seen once. The germline V gene encodes CDR1 SGDLS and CDR2 YYNGEE. The CDR3 has 17 residues. V was trimmed by 0 bases and J by 4 bases, leaving 17 bases between them. The data originate from a study of T cell responses to AZD1222 COVID-19 vaccine. Study-wide results and caveats: Nearly half of spike-specific TCRs reportedly target variant regions that are unmutated in the B.1.351 and B.1.1.7 variants.

The receptor was isolated from an adult in good health. Sequenced material: peripheral blood, taken on day 0 of AZD1222 vaccination. The chain couples TRBV9 to TRBJ2-1; D is possibly TRBD2 (5 bases). CDR3 region: CASSVELRGSRYNEQFF. As DNA, the CDR3 is TGTGCCAGCAGCGTAGAGCTTCGTGGGAGCCGATACAATGAGCAGTTCTTC.